This is a list of T cell receptor beta chains from one sample in a study of response to subunit inactivated influenza vaccine. TCRdb independently ran MiXCR on the RT-PCR reads; one entry per CDR3 protein. This sample has about 300,000 distinct CDR3 sequences, with about 20% found just once. The source material was PBMCs from blood, sampled about 20 months after vaccination. These receptor sequences come from a man aged 50 to 69 who received an inactivated influenza vaccine. The CDR3 runs from the conserved cysteine through the conserved F or W. Fields, in order: V gene, clone size, J gene, D gene, CDR3 DNA, CDR3 protein. A D gene is named only where the DNA matches it firmly. Not all rows give a size; the values are once, few, many and, for expanded clones, a class.

v_gene: TRBV5-1; abundance: NA; j_gene: TRBJ2-5; d_gene: TRBD1; CDR3nt: TGCGCCAGCAGCTTTAGGACAGGCGAGACCCAGTACTTC; CDR3aa: CASSFRTGETQYF
v_gene: TRBV20-1; abundance: once; j_gene: TRBJ2-7; d_gene: NA; CDR3nt: TGCAGTGCAGGCAGGGGATACGAGCAGTACTTC; CDR3aa: CSAGRGYEQYF
v_gene: TRBV5-1; abundance: NA; j_gene: TRBJ2-7; d_gene: TRBD2; CDR3nt: TGCGCCAGCAGCTTGGCGAGCGGGGGGGCGAGTGAGCAGTACTTC; CDR3aa: CASSLASGGASEQYF
v_gene: TRBV3-1; abundance: many; j_gene: TRBJ1-1; d_gene: NA; CDR3nt: TGTGCCAGCAGCCAGAGGGCCGGTGAAGCTTTCTTT; CDR3aa: CASSQRAGEAFF
v_gene: TRBV24-1; abundance: NA; j_gene: TRBJ1-2; d_gene: NA; CDR3nt: TGTGCCACCAGTGATATGGGTATAAACTATGGCTACACCTTC; CDR3aa: CATSDMGINYGYTF
v_gene: TRBV7-9; abundance: few; j_gene: TRBJ2-7; d_gene: NA; CDR3nt: TGTGCCAGCAGCCCTTCGCGAGGGGCGGGGGCCACCTACGAGCAGTACTTC; CDR3aa: CASSPSRGAGATYEQYF
v_gene: TRBV19; abundance: few; j_gene: TRBJ1-5; d_gene: NA; CDR3nt: TGTGCCAGTAGTCCGGACAGAACCTTCGATAGCAATCAGCCCCAGCATTTT; CDR3aa: CASSPDRTFDSNQPQHF
v_gene: TRBV5-1; abundance: few; j_gene: TRBJ1-1; d_gene: TRBD1; CDR3nt: TGCGCCAGCAGCAGACTCACAGGGGACCTTGAAGCTTTCTTT; CDR3aa: CASSRLTGDLEAFF
v_gene: TRBV5-1; abundance: NA; j_gene: TRBJ1-1; d_gene: NA; CDR3nt: TGCGCCAGCAGCTTGGGAGGGACGGCCCTTATGAACACTGAAGCTTTCTTT; CDR3aa: CASSLGGTALMNTEAFF
v_gene: TRBV28; abundance: NA; j_gene: TRBJ1-1; d_gene: NA; CDR3nt: TGTGCCAGCAGTTTAGACAGAGCCAGGGTGAACACTGAAGCTTTCTTT; CDR3aa: CASSLDRARVNTEAFF
v_gene: TRBV28; abundance: NA; j_gene: TRBJ2-5; d_gene: NA; CDR3nt: TGTGCCAGCAGTCGCGCCCAGGGGGGCCAAGAGACCCAGTACTTC; CDR3aa: CASSRAQGGQETQYF
v_gene: TRBV6-2/TRBV6-3; abundance: NA; j_gene: TRBJ2-5; d_gene: NA; CDR3nt: TGTGCCAGCACAAAGAGGGGGTTGGCAGAGACCCAGTACTTC; CDR3aa: CASTKRGLAETQYF
v_gene: TRBV2; abundance: many; j_gene: TRBJ1-5; d_gene: NA; CDR3nt: TGTGCCAGCAGTGACGTCCAGGCAAGGAATCAGCCCCAGCATTTT; CDR3aa: CASSDVQARNQPQHF
v_gene: TRBV12-3/TRBV12-4; abundance: few; j_gene: TRBJ1-6; d_gene: TRBD1; CDR3nt: TGTGCCAGCAGTTTAGAGGGGGCCGATAATTCACCCCTCCACTTT; CDR3aa: CASSLEGADNSPLHF
v_gene: TRBV4-3; abundance: few; j_gene: TRBJ1-1; d_gene: NA; CDR3nt: TGCGCCAGCAGCCGGTCCTTAGAGCGGGGACCCTACACTGAAGCTTTCTTT; CDR3aa: CASSRSLERGPYTEAFF
v_gene: TRBV14; abundance: NA; j_gene: TRBJ1-1; d_gene: NA; CDR3nt: TGTGCCAGCAGCCAGGGTTTGGACACTGAAGCTTTCTTT; CDR3aa: CASSQGLDTEAFF
v_gene: TRBV5-4; abundance: NA; j_gene: TRBJ2-1; d_gene: NA; CDR3nt: TGTGCCAGCAGCTTTCCTACGACCGTGTACAATGAGCAGTTCTTC; CDR3aa: CASSFPTTVYNEQFF
v_gene: TRBV5-1; abundance: NA; j_gene: TRBJ2-3; d_gene: TRBD2; CDR3nt: TGCGCCAGCAGCTTGGCGCCGGGACTAGCGGCGACAGATACGCAGTATTTT; CDR3aa: CASSLAPGLAATDTQYF
v_gene: TRBV2; abundance: few; j_gene: TRBJ1-3; d_gene: NA; CDR3nt: TGTGCCAGCAGTGAACACGGGGCCGACTCTGGAAACACCATATATTTT; CDR3aa: CASSEHGADSGNTIYF
v_gene: TRBV29-1; abundance: few; j_gene: TRBJ2-7; d_gene: TRBD1; CDR3nt: TGCAGCGTTGAAATCCGGGACAGGGGATTGTACGAGCAGTACTTC; CDR3aa: CSVEIRDRGLYEQYF
v_gene: TRBV20-1; abundance: many; j_gene: TRBJ1-5; d_gene: TRBD1; CDR3nt: TGCAGTGCGCTGACAGGGGGCAATCAGCCCCAGCATTTT; CDR3aa: CSALTGGNQPQHF
v_gene: TRBV9; abundance: NA; j_gene: TRBJ2-7; d_gene: NA; CDR3nt: TGTGCCAGCAGCTCCGGTCCCCTACGAGGGCAGTACTTC; CDR3aa: CASSSGPLRGQYF
v_gene: TRBV20-1; abundance: NA; j_gene: TRBJ2-5; d_gene: TRBD1; CDR3nt: TGCAGTGCTAGTCGACAGGGTTTTTCTCAGGAGACCCAGTACTTC; CDR3aa: CSASRQGFSQETQYF
v_gene: TRBV5-1; abundance: NA; j_gene: TRBJ1-1; d_gene: NA; CDR3nt: TGCGCCAGCAGCAGTACAGGGCAGGGGACTGAAGCTTTCTTT; CDR3aa: CASSSTGQGTEAFF
v_gene: TRBV2; abundance: many; j_gene: TRBJ1-2; d_gene: NA; CDR3nt: TGTGCCAGCAGTGAAGGATTCGGGCAGGGTAGGAACTATGGCTACACCTTC; CDR3aa: CASSEGFGQGRNYGYTF
v_gene: TRBV29-1; abundance: NA; j_gene: TRBJ2-3; d_gene: TRBD1; CDR3nt: TGCAGCGTTGACCCAGGGGGTTTTAGCACAGATACGCAGTATTTT; CDR3aa: CSVDPGGFSTDTQYF
v_gene: TRBV7-8; abundance: few; j_gene: TRBJ1-5; d_gene: NA; CDR3nt: TGTGCCAGCAGCTTGGAGACACGCCGAGCCGAGAGCAATCAGCCCCAGCATTTT; CDR3aa: CASSLETRRAESNQPQHF
v_gene: TRBV10-2; abundance: few; j_gene: TRBJ2-6; d_gene: NA; CDR3nt: TGCGCCAGCAGTGCATATTCCTCAGGGGAAAGATCTGGGGCCAACGTCCTGACTTTC; CDR3aa: CASSAYSSGERSGANVLTF
v_gene: TRBV20-1; abundance: NA; j_gene: TRBJ2-7; d_gene: NA; CDR3nt: TGCAGTGCTAAGCGGCAGGAGAACTACGAGCAGTACTTC; CDR3aa: CSAKRQENYEQYF
v_gene: TRBV4-2; abundance: NA; j_gene: TRBJ1-4; d_gene: TRBD1; CDR3nt: TGTGCCAGCAGCGAAGACAGGGCCTTATATTATGCAACTAATGAAAAACTGTTTTTT; CDR3aa: CASSEDRALYYATNEKLFF
v_gene: TRBV14; abundance: many; j_gene: TRBJ1-1; d_gene: NA; CDR3nt: TGTGCCAGCAGCCAATCCCCTTGGTTGGAAGCTTTCTTT; CDR3aa: CASSQSPWLEAFF
v_gene: TRBV12-3/TRBV12-4; abundance: NA; j_gene: TRBJ1-6; d_gene: NA; CDR3nt: TGTGCCAGCAGTTTACGTGGGAGGGGTATCTATAATTCACCCCTCCACTTT; CDR3aa: CASSLRGRGIYNSPLHF
v_gene: TRBV10-3; abundance: NA; j_gene: TRBJ2-1; d_gene: NA; CDR3nt: TGTGCCATCACCGAATCCACAAGCTCCTACAATGAGCAGTTCTTC; CDR3aa: CAITESTSSYNEQFF
v_gene: TRBV7-2; abundance: NA; j_gene: TRBJ1-5; d_gene: NA; CDR3nt: TGTGCCAGCAGCCCTAGATACAGGGTTTCTCAGCCCCAGCATTTT; CDR3aa: CASSPRYRVSQPQHF
v_gene: TRBV5-1; abundance: NA; j_gene: TRBJ2-7; d_gene: NA; CDR3nt: TGCGCCAGCAGCCGGGAACCAGATTACGAGCAGTACTTC; CDR3aa: CASSREPDYEQYF
v_gene: TRBV5-1; abundance: many; j_gene: TRBJ2-1; d_gene: TRBD2; CDR3nt: TGCGCCAGCAGCCCCAGACTAGCGGGATTAGGTGAGCAGTTCTTC; CDR3aa: CASSPRLAGLGEQFF
v_gene: TRBV20-1; abundance: NA; j_gene: TRBJ2-3; d_gene: NA; CDR3nt: TGCAGTGCTAGATTGGGAACAACCACCACAGATACGCAGTATTTT; CDR3aa: CSARLGTTTTDTQYF
v_gene: TRBV29-1; abundance: NA; j_gene: TRBJ1-1; d_gene: NA; CDR3nt: TGCAGCGCCAAAGGACAGCCCATGAACACTGAAGCTTTCTTT; CDR3aa: CSAKGQPMNTEAFF
v_gene: TRBV4-3; abundance: few; j_gene: TRBJ2-7; d_gene: NA; CDR3nt: TGCGCCAGCAGCCCTGGATCAGGTCCCTCGGGAGAGCAGTACTTC; CDR3aa: CASSPGSGPSGEQYF
v_gene: TRBV20-1; abundance: few; j_gene: TRBJ2-7; d_gene: NA; CDR3nt: TGCAGTGCTCCGGGACACGCTTACGAGCAGTACTTC; CDR3aa: CSAPGHAYEQYF
v_gene: TRBV20-1; abundance: NA; j_gene: TRBJ1-6; d_gene: NA; CDR3nt: TGCAGTGTCAGGGCGACAATTAATTCACCCCTCCACTTT; CDR3aa: CSVRATINSPLHF
v_gene: TRBV7-2; abundance: few; j_gene: TRBJ2-7; d_gene: TRBD1; CDR3nt: TGTGCCAGCAGCTTAGGTGGGACAGCCTCCTACGAGCAGTACTTC; CDR3aa: CASSLGGTASYEQYF
v_gene: TRBV29-1; abundance: many; j_gene: TRBJ1-5; d_gene: TRBD1; CDR3nt: TGCAGCGTTGAGTGCTCCGACCAGGGGGCCTATAGCAATCAGCCCCAGCATTTT; CDR3aa: CSVECSDQGAYSNQPQHF
v_gene: TRBV2; abundance: NA; j_gene: TRBJ2-1; d_gene: TRBD1; CDR3nt: TGTGCCAGCAGTGAAGGGACAGGGTTCAATGAGCAGTTCTTC; CDR3aa: CASSEGTGFNEQFF
v_gene: TRBV12-3/TRBV12-4; abundance: few; j_gene: TRBJ2-6; d_gene: NA; CDR3nt: TGTGCCAGCGCTGAGGGGAACCCTGGGGCCAACGTCCTGACTTTC; CDR3aa: CASAEGNPGANVLTF
v_gene: TRBV20-1; abundance: NA; j_gene: TRBJ2-7; d_gene: TRBD2; CDR3nt: TGCAGTGCTACGGGACTAGTTCAATACGAGCAGTACTTC; CDR3aa: CSATGLVQYEQYF
v_gene: TRBV29-1; abundance: NA; j_gene: TRBJ1-1; d_gene: NA; CDR3nt: TGCAGCGCCAAAGGACAGTCCATGAACACTGAAGCTTTCTTT; CDR3aa: CSAKGQSMNTEAFF
v_gene: TRBV7-9; abundance: NA; j_gene: TRBJ2-3; d_gene: NA; CDR3nt: TGTGCCAGCCAGGATAAAGTACGTCTGACCCCAGATACGCAGTATTTT; CDR3aa: CASQDKVRLTPDTQYF